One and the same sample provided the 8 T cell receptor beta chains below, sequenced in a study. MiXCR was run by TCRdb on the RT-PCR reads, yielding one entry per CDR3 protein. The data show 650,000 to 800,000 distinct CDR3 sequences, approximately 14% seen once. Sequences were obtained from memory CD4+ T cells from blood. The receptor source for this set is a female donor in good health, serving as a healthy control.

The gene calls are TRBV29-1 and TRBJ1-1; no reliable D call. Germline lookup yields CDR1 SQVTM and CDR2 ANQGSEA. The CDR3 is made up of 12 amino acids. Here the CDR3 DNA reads TGCACAACCTTTGGCGGGAACACTGAAGCTTTCTTT. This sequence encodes CTTFGGNTEAFF. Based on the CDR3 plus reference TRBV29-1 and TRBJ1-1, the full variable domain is SAVISQKPSRDICQRGTSLTIQCQVDSQVTMMFWYRQQPGQSLTLIATANQGSEATYESGFVIDKFPISRPNLTFSTLTVSNMSPEDSSIYLCTTFGGNTEAFFGQGTRLTVV.

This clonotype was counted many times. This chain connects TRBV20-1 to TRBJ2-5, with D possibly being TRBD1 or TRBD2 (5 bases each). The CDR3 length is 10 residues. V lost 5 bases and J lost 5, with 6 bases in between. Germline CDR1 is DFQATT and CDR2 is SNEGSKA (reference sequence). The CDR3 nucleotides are TGCAGTGCTGAGGGGGAGACCCAGTACTTC. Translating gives CSAEGETQYF.

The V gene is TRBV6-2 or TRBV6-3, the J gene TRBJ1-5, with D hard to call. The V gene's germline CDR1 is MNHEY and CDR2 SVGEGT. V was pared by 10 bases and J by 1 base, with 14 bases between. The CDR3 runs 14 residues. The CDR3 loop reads CATTGRISNQPQHF. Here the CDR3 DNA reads TGTGCCACCACGGGTAGGATAAGCAATCAGCCCCAGCATTTT.

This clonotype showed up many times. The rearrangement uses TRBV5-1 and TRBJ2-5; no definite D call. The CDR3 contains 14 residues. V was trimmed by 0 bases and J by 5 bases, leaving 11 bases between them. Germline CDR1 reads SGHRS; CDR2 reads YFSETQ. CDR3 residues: CASSLAGDLETQYF. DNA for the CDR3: TGCGCCAGCAGCTTGGCTGGGGATCTGGAGACCCAGTACTTC.

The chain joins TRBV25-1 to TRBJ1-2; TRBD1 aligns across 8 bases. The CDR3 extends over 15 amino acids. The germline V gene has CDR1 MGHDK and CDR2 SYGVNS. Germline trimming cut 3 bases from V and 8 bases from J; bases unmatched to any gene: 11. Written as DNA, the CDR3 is TGTGCCAGCAGTGACCCTCTTCAGGGGGCTCGGGGCTACACCTTC. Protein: CASSDPLQGARGYTF.

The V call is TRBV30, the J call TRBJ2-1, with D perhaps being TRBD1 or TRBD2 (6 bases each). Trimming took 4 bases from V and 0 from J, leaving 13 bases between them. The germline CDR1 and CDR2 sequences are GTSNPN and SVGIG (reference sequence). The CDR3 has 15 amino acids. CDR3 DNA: TGTGCCTGGAACCCCGGAGGGGGCTCCTACAATGAGCAGTTCTTC. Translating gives CAWNPGGGSYNEQFF.

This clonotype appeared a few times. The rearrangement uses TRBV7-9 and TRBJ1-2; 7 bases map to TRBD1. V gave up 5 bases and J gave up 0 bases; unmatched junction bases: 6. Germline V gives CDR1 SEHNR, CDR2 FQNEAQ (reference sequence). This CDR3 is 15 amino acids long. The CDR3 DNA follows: TGTGCCAGCAGCGCCAACAGGGGATCTAACTATGGCTACACCTTC. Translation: CASSANRGSNYGYTF. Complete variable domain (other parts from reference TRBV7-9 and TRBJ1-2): DTGVSQNPRHKITKRGQNVTFRCDPISEHNRLYWYRQTLGQGPEFLTYFQNEAQLEKSRLLSDRFSAERPKGSFSTLEIQRTEQGDSAMYLCASSANRGSNYGYTFGSGTRLTVV.

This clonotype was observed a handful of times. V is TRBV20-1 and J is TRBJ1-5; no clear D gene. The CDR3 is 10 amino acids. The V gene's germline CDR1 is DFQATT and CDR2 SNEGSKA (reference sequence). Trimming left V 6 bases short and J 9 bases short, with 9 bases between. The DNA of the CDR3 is TGCAGTGCCGCCCTAGGGCCCCAGCATTTT. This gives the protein CSAALGPQHF.